These 22 T cell receptor beta chains came from one sample sequenced in a study of blood T cell repertoires in COVID-19. The method was immunoSEQ multiplex PCR; TCRdb's version includes in-frame clones alone and lacks a portion of them. This table has fewer than 250,000 clones, 90% appearing once. Sequenced sample: PBMCs or T cells enriched from blood (not recorded which). The receptors shown here come from a man aged 25-45 years who had been exposed to COVID-19.

This clone was recorded only once. This sequence joins TRBV7-9 and TRBJ1-3, with D maybe TRBD1 (5 bases). V lost 5 bases to trimming and J lost 3 bases, with 14 bases between them. Germline V gives CDR1 SEHNR, CDR2 FQNEAQ (reference sequence). This CDR3 is 15 amino acids long. The CDR3 region has the DNA TGTGCCAGCAGCCCCCTCGACAGCATTGGAAACACCATATATTTT. Translated: CASSPLDSIGNTIYF.

The gene calls are TRBV6-5 and TRBJ2-1, with a weak D call TRBD1 (6 bases). Germline CDR1 reads MNHEY; CDR2 reads SVGAGI. V was clipped by 0 bases and J by 9 bases, with 18 bases between them. There are 16 residues in the CDR3. CDR3: CASSYSKTGPTSEQFF. The CDR3 DNA reads TGTGCCAGCAGTTACTCGAAGACAGGTCCTACCTCTGAGCAGTTCTTC.

The table lists this clone with a few counts. The V and J genes are TRBV18 and TRBJ1-1, with D unresolved. V gave up 3 bases and J gave up 0 bases, with 11 bases separating them. Germline loops: CDR1 KGHSH, CDR2 LQKENI. The CDR3 spans 15 residues. CDR3 nucleotides: TGTGCCAGCTCACCGGGAGGACTTCTGAACACTGAAGCTTTCTTT. It is translated as CASSPGGLLNTEAFF.

The V and J genes are TRBV5-4 and TRBJ2-5; TRBD2 is a possible D gene (5 bases). Trimming removed 0 bases from V and 3 bases from J, with 9 bases in between. The CDR3 runs to 14 residues. Germline V gene sequence: CDR1 SGHNT, CDR2 YYREEE (reference sequence). The CDR3 DNA follows: TGTGCCAGCAGCTTGGGGTTGGGAGAAGAGACCCAGTACTTC. Its translation is CASSLGLGEETQYF. Full variable domain (outside the CDR3, taken from reference TRBV5-4 and TRBJ2-5): ETGVTQSPTHLIKTRGQQVTLRCSSQSGHNTVSWYQQALGQGPQFIFQYYREEENGRGNFPPRFSGLQFPNYSSELNVNALELDDSALYLCASSLGLGEETQYFGPGTRLLVL.

The chain joins TRBV7-9 to TRBJ2-1; 12 bases map to TRBD2. This CDR3 has 18 residues. Germline CDR1 and CDR2: SEHNR and FQNEAQ (reference sequence). The ends lost 1 base at V and 6 bases at J; junction bases unmatched: 10. The CDR3 reads CASSLVLAGGRKSNEQFF. The CDR3 nucleotides read TGTGCCAGCAGCTTAGTGCTAGCGGGGGGGCGAAAGTCCAATGAGCAGTTCTTC.

V gene TRBV7-8 combines with J gene TRBJ1-1, with 8 nucleotides matching TRBD1. The length of the CDR3 is 15 residues. The germline gives CDR1 SGHVS, CDR2 FQNEAQ. The ends lost 5 bases at V and 5 bases at J; junction bases unmatched: 10. The CDR3 DNA reads as TGTGCCAGCAGCCCAAGGACAGGGTTGGGGACTGAAGCTTTCTTT. Protein product: CASSPRTGLGTEAFF. The full variable domain, in which reference TRBV7-8 and TRBJ1-1 provide the parts outside the CDR3, is GAGVSQSPRYKVAKRGQDVALRCDPISGHVSLFWYQQALGQGPEFLTYFQNEAQLDKSGLPSDRFFAERPEGSVSTLKIQRTQQEDSAVYLCASSPRTGLGTEAFFGQGTRLTVV.

The chain links TRBV4-1 to TRBJ1-2; D is uncertain. CDR3 length equals 16 residues. Between the trimmed V and J ends, which lost 0 bases and 1 base, there was a span of 12 bases. Per the germline V gene, CDR1 is MGHRA and CDR2 is YSYEKL. The CDR3 nucleotides are TGCGCCAGCAGCCAAGATTCGCAGGTGATTAACTATGGCTACACCTTC. Protein: CASSQDSQVINYGYTF.

In its sample, this clone was seen once. J is TRBJ1-1 and V is TRBV27; 7 bases fit TRBD1. This CDR3 has 14 residues. Unmatched junction bases numbered 4, after V lost 5 bases and J lost 1 base. Germline V gene lookup returns CDR1 MNHEY and CDR2 SMNVEV (reference sequence). The CDR3 here is CASSPRQGNTEAFF. The CDR3 DNA reads as TGTGCCAGCAGTCCGCGACAGGGGAACACTGAAGCTTTCTTT.

The chain couples TRBV15 to TRBJ2-1; D not certain. There are 14 residues in the CDR3. Between the trimmed V and J ends, which lost 1 base and 10 bases, there was a span of 14 bases. Germline CDR1 is LNHNV and CDR2 is YYDKDF (reference sequence). CDR3: CATSRGLLPSEQFF. DNA of the CDR3: TGTGCCACCAGCAGAGGACTCCTCCCCTCGGAGCAGTTCTTC.

This clone came up a few times. The rearrangement links TRBV19 to TRBJ1-1; no definite D call. Germline loops: CDR1 LNHDA, CDR2 SQIVND (reference sequence). This CDR3 spans 15 amino acids. The ends were cut back, 4 bases at V and 1 base at J, with 13 bases in the middle. CDR3 amino acids: CASSTPAHRNTEAFF. CDR3 nucleotides: TGTGCCAGTAGTACACCCGCACACAGGAACACTGAAGCTTTCTTT.

The genes are TRBV6-1 and TRBJ1-1; a possible D gene is TRBD1 (5 bases). Germline CDR1 reads MNHNS; CDR2 reads SASEGT. CDR3 length: 13 amino acids. Trimming shortened V by 1 base and J by 6 bases, and 9 bases separated the two germline ends. CDR3 sequence (DNA): TGTGCCAGCAGTGAAGGGGGCTTCGCTGAAGCTTTCTTT. Its protein is CASSEGGFAEAFF.

In nucleotides, the CDR3 is TGCGCCAGCAGCCAAACATCTAGCGGGGGGGCGGTGGGAGATACGCAGTATTTT. Translating gives CASSQTSSGGAVGDTQYF. The chain has TRBV4-3 and TRBJ2-3, with 12 bases that match TRBD2. Trimming cost V 2 bases and J 5 bases; bases outside gene matches: 11. The CDR3 spans 18 residues. Germline V lookup: CDR1 LGHNA, CDR2 YSLEER.

This clone was seen a few times. The chain combines TRBV5-1 with TRBJ1-1; TRBD1 is a possible D gene (5 bases). Germline V CDR1 and CDR2: SGHRS, YFSETQ. The CDR3 sequence is 16 residues long. Trimming removed 3 bases at V and 1 base at J, with 16 bases between. CDR3 DNA sequence: TGCGCCAGCAGCTGGGGGGACGGGGCAGGGAACACTGAAGCTTTCTTT. Protein sequence: CASSWGDGAGNTEAFF. Full variable domain (outside the CDR3, taken from reference TRBV5-1 and TRBJ1-1): KAGVTQTPRYLIKTRGQQVTLSCSPISGHRSVSWYQQTPGQGLQFLFEYFSETQRNKGNFPGRFSGRQFSNSRSEMNVSTLELGDSALYLCASSWGDGAGNTEAFFGQGTRLTVV.

J is TRBJ2-1 and V is TRBV4-2; no firm D call. Trimming took off 0 bases at V and 6 bases at J, with 12 bases between the two ends. The CDR3 spans 15 residues. Germline CDR1 reads LGHNA; CDR2 reads YNFKEQ. CDR3 sequence (DNA): TGTGCCAGCAGCCAAGATACAACCGACTCCAATGAGCAGTTCTTC. Amino acid sequence: CASSQDTTDSNEQFF.

J is TRBJ2-7 and V is TRBV5-8; D might be TRBD2 (5 bases). The CDR3 covers 17 residues. V dropped 2 bases and J dropped 0 bases, with 18 bases sitting between them. In germline, CDR1 is SGHTS, CDR2 YDEGEE. The CDR3 coding sequence is TGTGCCAGCAGCTTCGGATTCGGGGTACAGTACTCCTACGAGCAGTACTTC. This translates into CASSFGFGVQYSYEQYF.

The chain is built from TRBV10-3 and TRBJ2-1; 11 nucleotides line up with TRBD2. This CDR3 comprises 16 residues. Germline loops: CDR1 ENHRY, CDR2 SYGVKD. J lost 7 bases, V lost 2 bases, and 7 bases had no gene match. CDR3: CAISEGVAGGLNEQFF. CDR3 in DNA: TGTGCCATCAGTGAGGGAGTAGCGGGGGGGTTAAATGAGCAGTTCTTC.

This chain connects TRBV30 to TRBJ1-2, with D unresolved. The V and J ends lost 2 bases and 4 bases respectively, with 17 bases between them. The length of the CDR3 is 15 residues. Germline V gives CDR1 GTSNPN, CDR2 SVGIG (reference sequence). The chain's CDR3 is CAWSPPRRGPYGYTF. CDR3 in DNA: TGTGCCTGGAGTCCCCCGAGGCGGGGTCCCTATGGCTACACCTTC.

The chain uses TRBV4-1 and TRBJ1-3, with a possible D match to TRBD1 (5 bases). This CDR3 region has 15 residues. Looked up from germline, CDR1 is MGHRA and CDR2 is YSYEKL. V was trimmed by 0 bases and J by 0 bases, leaving 6 bases between them. The CDR3 spells CASSQETDSGNTIYF. For the CDR3, the DNA is TGCGCCAGCAGCCAAGAGACAGACTCTGGAAACACCATATATTTT.

V and J are TRBV5-6 and TRBJ2-3, with TRBD1 matching over 8 bases. V lost 4 bases to trimming and J lost 2 bases; unmatched junction nucleotides: 3. CDR1 SGHDT and CDR2 YYEEEE come from the germline V gene. CDR3 size: 14 residues. CDR3 amino acids: CASSMTGATDTQYF. The CDR3 coding sequence is TGTGCCAGCAGCATGACAGGGGCCACAGATACGCAGTATTTT.

This chain joins TRBV5-1 and TRBJ2-2; D not certain. The CDR3 totals 16 residues. CDR1 SGHRS and CDR2 YFSETQ come from the germline V gene. Trimming cost V 0 bases and J 0 bases, with 9 bases left between them. The CDR3 DNA reads as TGCGCCAGCAGCTTGGTCGGCCGGGCGAACACCGGGGAGCTGTTTTTT. It translates to CASSLVGRANTGELFF.

This sequence joins TRBV18 and TRBJ1-2, with 11 bases aligning to TRBD1. V dropped 3 bases and J dropped 2; count of bases not matched to a gene: 8. Germline values: CDR1 KGHSH, CDR2 LQKENI. This CDR3 is 17 amino acids long. The DNA for the CDR3 is TGTGCCAGCTCACCTCCCGGGACAGGGGGACTAAACTATGGCTACACCTTC. Its translation is CASSPPGTGGLNYGYTF.

J is TRBJ2-7 and V is TRBV5-1; D might be TRBD2 (5 bases). The V end was cut by 6 bases, the J end by 1 base, with 14 bases between. The germline V gene encodes CDR1 SGHRS and CDR2 YFSETQ. CDR3 length: 14 residues. As DNA, the CDR3 is TGCGCCAGCACCGAGGGTGGTTGGTCCTACGAGCAGTACTTC. Translated, it gives CASTEGGWSYEQYF.